Following are 24 T cell receptor beta chains from one sample sequenced in a study of blood T cell repertoires in COVID-19. TCRdb's table, derived via immunoSEQ multiplex PCR, lists solely in-frame clones and lacks some. The sample shows about 370,000 clones, 89% of them seen only once. The sequencing input was peripheral blood. All receptors derive from a woman aged 30 to 39 with COVID-19, enrolled during active disease.

V gene TRBV5-1 combines with J gene TRBJ2-5, with 13 positions matching TRBD2. The CDR3 has 17 residues. V shed 4 bases and J 4 bases; nucleotides not matched to a gene: 10. Germline lookup yields CDR1 SGHRS and CDR2 YFSETQ. The CDR3 protein is CASSRLTSGGAGETQYF. The CDR3 DNA reads as TGCGCCAGCAGCCGCCTAACTAGCGGGGGGGCAGGAGAGACCCAGTACTTC.

The rearrangement joins TRBV7-8 to TRBJ2-1; 11 nucleotides line up with TRBD2. CDR1 is SGHVS and CDR2 is FQNEAQ in the germline V gene. The CDR3 length is 16 residues. The J segment lost 10 bases and the V segment lost 1 base, leaving 9 bases of the junction unmatched. The CDR3 protein is CASSLGTSGSSKEQFF. The CDR3 DNA reads as TGTGCCAGCAGCTTAGGTACTAGCGGGAGTAGTAAAGAGCAGTTCTTC.

The J gene is TRBJ2-1, the V gene TRBV15; TRBD2 matches 10 bases. Germline trimming cut 2 bases from V and 0 bases from J; bases unmatched to any gene: 7. This CDR3 comprises 18 residues. Germline V lookup: CDR1 LNHNV, CDR2 YYDKDF (reference sequence). The CDR3 DNA is TGTGCCACCAGCAGAAAAACTAGCGGGGTAACCTCCTACAATGAGCAGTTCTTC. This encodes CATSRKTSGVTSYNEQFF. The full variable domain, with the rest looked up from reference TRBV15 and TRBJ2-1, is DAMVIQNPRYQVTQFGKPVTLSCSQTLNHNVMYWYQQKSSQAPKLLFHYYDKDFNNEADTPDNFQSRRPNTSFCFLDIRSPGLGDTAMYLCATSRKTSGVTSYNEQFFGPGTRLTVL.

This sequence joins TRBV7-9 and TRBJ2-2; D is uncertain. The V end was cut by 5 bases, the J end by 0 bases, with 7 bases between. Germline loops: CDR1 SEHNR, CDR2 FQNEAQ (reference sequence). This CDR3 is 14 amino acids long. This chain's CDR3 is CASSLFANTGELFF. CDR3 sequence (DNA): TGTGCCAGCAGCCTGTTCGCGAACACCGGGGAGCTGTTTTTT.

This clone has just one count. The chain couples TRBV28 to TRBJ1-2; possible D gene TRBD1, 6 bases. Germline CDR1 MDHEN, CDR2 SYDVKM. CDR3 length: 14 residues. Trimming removed 3 bases at V and 3 bases at J, with 11 bases between. This CDR3 is CASSLDRGYYGYTF. Here the CDR3 DNA reads TGTGCCAGCAGTTTGGACAGAGGCTACTATGGCTACACCTTC.

V is TRBV6-2 or TRBV6-3 and J is TRBJ2-3; no reliable D call. This CDR3 comprises 15 residues. Germline CDR1 MNHEY, CDR2 SVGEGT. With 5 bases removed from V and 0 bases from J, the gap between germline ends came to 12 bases. CDR3 in amino acids: CASSNQPGSTDTQYF. The CDR3, as DNA: TGTGCCAGCAGTAACCAACCCGGGAGCACAGATACGCAGTATTTT.

The J gene is TRBJ2-3, the V gene TRBV7-9; 9 positions agree with TRBD2. CDR3 size: 15 residues. V shed 5 bases and J 2 bases; nucleotides not matched to a gene: 5. CDR1 and CDR2 (germline): SEHNR, FQNEAQ (reference sequence). The CDR3 nucleotides read TGTGCCAGCAGCGCCGCTAGCGGGACCACAGATACGCAGTATTTT. Translated, it gives CASSAASGTTDTQYF. The complete variable domain, with remaining parts taken from reference TRBV7-9 and TRBJ2-3, reads DTGVSQNPRHKITKRGQNVTFRCDPISEHNRLYWYRQTLGQGPEFLTYFQNEAQLEKSRLLSDRFSAERPKGSFSTLEIQRTEQGDSAMYLCASSAASGTTDTQYFGPGTRLTVL.

This clone has just a few counts. The J gene is TRBJ1-5, the V gene TRBV5-1; D may be TRBD1 (5 bases). The length of the CDR3 is 13 residues. Trimming stripped 4 bases from V and 5 bases from J, with 10 bases between. Germline CDR1 SGHRS, CDR2 YFSETQ. In nucleotides, the CDR3 is TGCGCCAGCAGCCCTGAGACAGATCAGCCCCAGCATTTT. Translation gives CASSPETDQPQHF.

The rearrangement links TRBV27 to TRBJ2-4, with D unresolved. The CDR3 is 16 residues long. V was cut by 5 bases and J by 4 bases, with 18 bases left in between. Germline V gives CDR1 MNHEY, CDR2 SMNVEV (reference sequence). CDR3: CASSPTPARSKNIQYF. In DNA, the CDR3 is TGTGCCAGCAGTCCCACCCCGGCTAGGAGTAAAAACATTCAGTACTTC.

The chain couples TRBV20-1 to TRBJ2-7, with no clear D. This CDR3 has 11 residues. The V end was cut by 3 bases, the J end by 3 bases, with 6 bases between. Per the germline V gene, CDR1 is DFQATT and CDR2 is SNEGSKA (reference sequence). CDR3 protein: CSASDLYEQYF. DNA of the CDR3: TGCAGTGCTAGTGATCTCTACGAGCAGTACTTC.

The rearrangement uses TRBV5-4 and TRBJ2-3; tentative D call: TRBD2 (6 bases). The CDR3 consists of 13 residues. Germline CDR1 SGHNT, CDR2 YYREEE (reference sequence). Trimming removed 3 bases at V and 6 bases at J, with 11 bases between. CDR3 in DNA: TGTGCCAGCAGCTACCCAGGAGGGGATACGCAGTATTTT. Protein product: CASSYPGGDTQYF.

The chain links TRBV5-1 to TRBJ2-3, with D possibly matching TRBD1 (6 bases). Per germline, CDR1 SGHRS and CDR2 YFSETQ. The CDR3 spans 15 residues. Trimming took 0 bases from V and 2 from J, leaving 10 bases between them. DNA of the CDR3: TGCGCCAGCAGCTTGGCGGGACAACTCACAGATACGCAGTATTTT. It is translated as CASSLAGQLTDTQYF.

The chain combines TRBV4-3 with TRBJ1-4; D uncertain. The length of the CDR3 is 16 residues. Germline V gene sequence: CDR1 LGHNA, CDR2 YSLEER. V shed 0 bases and J shed 8 bases, with 16 bases lying between them. The CDR3: CASSQDRGATGEKLFF. CDR3 DNA sequence: TGCGCCAGCAGCCAAGATCGGGGTGCGACGGGCGAAAAACTGTTTTTT.

V gene TRBV18 combines with J gene TRBJ1-2; D perhaps matches TRBD1 (5 bases). CDR1 KGHSH and CDR2 LQKENI come from the germline V gene. Trimming stripped 5 bases from V and 3 bases from J, with 19 bases between. The CDR3 is 16 amino acids. CDR3 residues: CASSASTGGMDYGYTF. The CDR3 DNA follows: TGTGCCAGCTCAGCCTCCACCGGGGGGATGGACTATGGCTACACCTTC.

The CDR3 DNA reads TGCGCCAGCAGCTCGGGGGGGACGGTTAATTCGTACGAGCAGTACTTC. Amino acids: CASSSGGTVNSYEQYF. This rearrangement joins TRBV5-1 to TRBJ2-7, with 8 positions matching TRBD2. J was trimmed by 4 bases and V by 3 bases; bases with no gene match: 12. This CDR3 contains 16 residues. Germline assignment: CDR1 SGHRS and CDR2 YFSETQ.

The V gene is TRBV24-1, the J gene TRBJ2-3, with 11 bases identical to TRBD2. The V gene end was trimmed by 2 bases and the J gene end by 6 bases; junction bases not matched to a gene: 3. In germline, CDR1 is KGHDR, CDR2 SFDVKD. CDR3 size: 15 residues. Written as DNA, the CDR3 is TGTGCCACCAGTGATTGGGCTAGCGGGAGGGATACGCAGTATTTT. This sequence encodes CATSDWASGRDTQYF.

CDR3 DNA: TGTGCCAGCAGCCCGCGGACAGGGACGAGTGAAAAACTGTTTTTT. Translation gives CASSPRTGTSEKLFF. The chain employs TRBV9 and TRBJ1-4; 8 bases line up with TRBD1. CDR1 is SGDLS, CDR2 YYNGEE, per germline. Trimming took 4 bases from V and 7 from J; bases not matched to a gene: 9. The CDR3 has 15 amino acids.

The V call is TRBV4-3, the J call TRBJ1-1; 8 bases are shared with TRBD1. This CDR3 spans 17 amino acids. CDR1 is LGHNA, CDR2 YSLEER, per germline. Unmatched junction bases numbered 11, after V lost 4 bases and J lost 1 base. The CDR3 spells CASSPQASGGTNTEAFF. DNA of the CDR3: TGCGCCAGCAGCCCGCAAGCTTCAGGGGGCACGAACACTGAAGCTTTCTTT.

The V call is TRBV4-3, the J call TRBJ2-3; TRBD2 agrees at 8 bases. Germline-derived CDR1 and CDR2 are LGHNA and YSLEER. Losses at the gene ends were 1 base for V and 5 bases for J; bases not matched to a gene: 11. The CDR3 consists of 17 residues. CDR3 sequence reads: CASSQAPAGEGGDTQYF. CDR3 bases: TGCGCCAGCAGCCAAGCCCCAGCGGGAGAAGGGGGAGATACGCAGTATTTT.

The chain links TRBV7-8 to TRBJ2-3, with D possibly TRBD2 on 7 matching bases. The CDR3 runs 18 residues. The germline V and J ends were trimmed by 6 bases and 0 bases, with 22 bases remaining between them. Germline values: CDR1 SGHVS, CDR2 FQNEAQ. CDR3: CASSYLRSGGPSTDTQYF. CDR3 nucleotide sequence: TGTGCCAGCAGTTACCTCCGGTCGGGGGGCCCCAGCACAGATACGCAGTATTTT.

The chain is built from TRBV4-2 and TRBJ2-3; weak D call: TRBD1 (6 bases). V was trimmed by 1 base and J by 7 bases, leaving 18 bases between them. Germline V gene data show CDR1 as LGHNA and CDR2 as YNFKEQ. This CDR3 comprises 16 residues. CDR3 protein: CASSQAQGQELNTQYF. CDR3 DNA: TGTGCCAGCAGCCAAGCTCAGGGGCAGGAACTTAATACGCAGTATTTT.

V and J are TRBV6-4 and TRBJ2-1, with D uncertain. With 9 bases removed from V and 10 bases from J, the gap between germline ends came to 13 bases. The CDR3 consists of 11 residues. Germline CDR1 and CDR2: MRHNA and SNTAGT. The CDR3 region is CARASRGEQFF. CDR3 DNA sequence: TGTGCCAGGGCATCGCGCGGAGAGCAGTTCTTC.

The V call is TRBV7-2, the J call TRBJ1-1; unclear D gene. V dropped 4 bases and J dropped 3 bases, with 9 bases sitting between them. Germline-derived CDR1 and CDR2 are SGHTA and FQGNSA. The CDR3 loop spans 13 amino acids. The CDR3 here is CASSYGEDTEAFF. CDR3 sequence (DNA): TGTGCCAGCAGCTACGGGGAGGACACTGAAGCTTTCTTT.

The J gene is TRBJ2-3, the V gene TRBV28, with a weak D call TRBD1 (5 bases). Germline V lookup: CDR1 MDHEN, CDR2 SYDVKM. The CDR3 has 13 amino acids. V was cut by 6 bases and J by 5 bases, with 12 bases left in between. The CDR3 is CASRRERGDTQYF. CDR3 nucleotide sequence: TGTGCCAGCAGGCGCGAAAGGGGAGATACGCAGTATTTT.